The text below deals with one TCR beta chain. The data are from a study of blood T cell repertoires in COVID-19. Some clones are missing from TCRdb's copy, which holds only in-frame ones; the method was immunoSEQ multiplex PCR. The sample shows 150,000 to 200,000 clones, roughly 76% of them seen only once. This CDR3 is 18 amino acids long. From germline, CDR1 is PRHDT and CDR2 FYEKMQ (reference sequence). V lost 3 bases and J lost 7; bases outside the gene matches: 16. The source of this sequence is a woman aged 80 or older with COVID-19, enrolled during active disease. Sequencing was carried out using peripheral blood. V gene TRBV13 combines with J gene TRBJ2-1; 9 bases are shared with TRBD1. The CDR3 here is CASSFYPGTGSTTNEQFF. DNA of the CDR3: TGTGCCAGCAGCTTCTACCCCGGGACAGGGTCGACGACTAATGAGCAGTTCTTC.